This entry features one T cell receptor (beta chain) sequence. Clones were sequenced by immunoSEQ multiplex PCR, and TCRdb holds only the in-frame ones, with some missing. The sample records about 50,000 clones, about 96% being singletons. The data belong to a study of T cells in tuberculosis. Time point described: new active TB diagnosis, blood taken before or within 7 days of starting treatment. Germline loops: CDR1 LNHDA, CDR2 SQIVND (reference sequence). The V end lost 2 bases, the J end lost 4 bases, and 14 bases lay between the germline ends. This CDR3 is 15 amino acids long. The chain joins TRBV19 to TRBJ1-2; tentatively, D is TRBD1 (6 bases). The specimen was PBMCs, collected at tuberculosis diagnosis. The TCR sequence derives from an adult with tuberculosis. This CDR3 reads CASSIPPTGFYGYTF. DNA of the CDR3: TGTGCCAGTAGTATACCCCCGACAGGCTTCTATGGCTACACCTTC. Together with reference TRBV19 and TRBJ1-2, the CDR3 gives the full variable domain: DGGITQSPKYLFRKEGQNVTLSCEQNLNHDAMYWYRQDPGQGLRLIYYSQIVNDFQKGDIAEGYSVSREKKESFPLTVTSAQKNPTAFYLCASSIPPTGFYGYTFGSGTRLTVV.